This TCR beta chain was identified during a study of T cells in Graves' hyperthyroidism and ophthalmopathy. RNA transcripts provided the source from which TCR beta CDR3 regions were amplified. HTBI primers were employed in a first-round RT-PCR of the TCR CDR3. MiXCR, applied by TCRdb to the multiplex PCR reads, yields one record per CDR3 protein. Seen here are around 520,000 distinct CDR3 sequences, roughly 25% observed once, and the top ten hold roughly 12%. Germline V CDR1 and CDR2: GTSNPN, SVGIG (reference sequence). The CDR3 covers 14 residues. Trimming took 0 bases from V and 2 from J, leaving 10 bases between them. At least ten counts were recorded for this clonotype. Its target is not known. Study results and limitations: Appearing also in blood were most of the thyroid clonotypes expanded above 0.001.

Ophthalmopathy patients had moderate-to-severe active disease, CAS ≥3, NOSPECS ≥4, and disease duration under 3 months. V and J are TRBV30 and TRBJ1-2, with TRBD1 as a possible D gene (5 bases). The source material was blood. The TCR comes from a woman in her twenties or thirties with Graves' ophthalmopathy. This CDR3 is CAWSVLGVNYGYTF. In nucleotides, the CDR3 is TGTGCCTGGAGTGTTTTAGGGGTGAACTATGGCTACACCTTC. Supplemented by reference TRBV30 and TRBJ1-2, the full variable domain reads SQTIHQWPATLVQPVGSPLSLECTVEGTSNPNLYWYRQAAGRGLQLLFYSVGIGQISSEVPQNLSASRPQDRQFILSSKKLLLSDSGFYLCAWSVLGVNYGYTFGSGTRLTVV.